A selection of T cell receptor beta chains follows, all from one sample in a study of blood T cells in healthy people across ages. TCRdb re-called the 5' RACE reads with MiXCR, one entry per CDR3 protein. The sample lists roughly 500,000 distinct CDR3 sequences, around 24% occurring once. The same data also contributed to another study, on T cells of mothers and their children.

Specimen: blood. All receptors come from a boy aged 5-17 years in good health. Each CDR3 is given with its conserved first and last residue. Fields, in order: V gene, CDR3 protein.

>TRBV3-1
CASSQDGDRGWYGYTF
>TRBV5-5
CASSWGGGNTEAFF
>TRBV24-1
CATSDLGGYGYTF
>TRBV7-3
CASSLSGAGTDTQYF
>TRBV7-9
CAGSLGTGTYYEQYF
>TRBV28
CASSSGLAGAREQYF
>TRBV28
CASSSQGASGANVLTF
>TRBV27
CASSLYPGQYEQYF
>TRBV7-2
CASSPIQGVNQPQHF
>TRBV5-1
CASSSGSRQAGGGEQFF
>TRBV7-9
CASSFLAGSGEETQYF
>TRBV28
CASNFGTGGRGPALFF
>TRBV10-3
CAIRREDSPLHF
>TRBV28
CASSSGRSYGYTF
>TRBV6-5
CASRLTRDRSHYEQYF
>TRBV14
CASSIGNKNEQFF
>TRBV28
CASWDRGLNEQYF
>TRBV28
CASSQMTSALEQFF
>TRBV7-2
CASSFAVLAKNIQYF
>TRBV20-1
CSARDHRGHTEAFF